One sample yielded the 9 T cell receptor beta chains listed below, sequenced in a study of T cell changes during pregnancy in multiple sclerosis. The data were produced by immunoSEQ multiplex PCR, yet TCRdb's version contains in-frame clones alone and is incomplete. The sample yields 65,000 to 75,000 clones, 80% to 95% seen once. The sample consisted of peripheral blood, taken after pregnancy. Receptor source: a female donor in good health, enrolled as a control in a pregnancy study.

The chain links TRBV29-1 to TRBJ2-3, with D possibly TRBD1 on 6 matching bases. The V gene lost 0 bases and the J gene lost 5 bases, with 9 bases spanning the gap. This CDR3 is built from 13 residues. Per germline, CDR1 SQVTM and CDR2 ANQGSEA. CDR3 bases: TGCAGCGTTGAAGAGGGGGCAATAGATACGCAGTATTTT. Its translation is CSVEEGAIDTQYF.

This chain links TRBV2 with TRBJ1-1; 9 bases are shared with TRBD1. V lost 10 bases to trimming and J lost 6 bases; unmatched junction nucleotides: 9. The germline V gene encodes CDR1 SNHLY and CDR2 FYNNEI. The CDR3 runs 13 residues. This CDR3 reads CATKQGAVAEAFF. The DNA for the CDR3 is TGTGCCACTAAACAGGGGGCGGTCGCTGAAGCTTTCTTT.

The gene calls are TRBV27 and TRBJ1-4; D is possibly TRBD1 (6 bases). Germline V gene sequence: CDR1 MNHEY, CDR2 SMNVEV (reference sequence). CDR3 length: 13 residues. V was clipped by 6 bases and J by 7 bases, with 12 bases between them. CDR3 in amino acids: CASSFQGGEKLFF. CDR3 nucleotide sequence: TGTGCCAGCAGCTTTCAAGGGGGTGAAAAACTGTTTTTT.

The gene calls are TRBV9 and TRBJ1-1, with a weak D call TRBD1 (5 bases). The germline V gene has CDR1 SGDLS and CDR2 YYNGEE. Trimming took 4 bases from V and 0 from J, leaving 19 bases between them. CDR3 length: 17 amino acids. This CDR3 is CASSSREWGLMNTEAFF. The CDR3 DNA reads as TGTGCCAGCAGCTCACGGGAGTGGGGCCTTATGAACACTGAAGCTTTCTTT.

This chain links TRBV6-5 with TRBJ1-1, with 7 nucleotides matching TRBD1. The CDR3 is 11 amino acids. Losses at the gene ends were 8 bases for V and 5 bases for J; bases not matched to a gene: 2. Germline V CDR1 and CDR2: MNHEY, SVGAGI. This chain's CDR3 is CASLQGTEAFF. The CDR3, as DNA: TGTGCCAGCCTACAGGGGACTGAAGCTTTCTTT.

The rearrangement links TRBV4-2 to TRBJ1-1; 10 bases are shared with TRBD1. The CDR3 extends over 17 amino acids. V dropped 3 bases and J dropped 3; count of bases not matched to a gene: 10. The germline V gene has CDR1 LGHNA and CDR2 YNFKEQ. The CDR3 nucleotides read TGTGCCAGCAGCCAGAGGACAGGGGGTTTCATGGACACTGAAGCTTTCTTT. Its protein product is CASSQRTGGFMDTEAFF.

This chain uses TRBV5-1 with TRBJ2-1; the match to TRBD2 covers 8 bases. Germline V gene data show CDR1 as SGHRS and CDR2 as YFSETQ. J was trimmed by 5 bases and V by 1 base; bases with no gene match: 8. The CDR3 is 16 residues long. CDR3: CASSLPLPGLDNEQFF. The CDR3 DNA is TGCGCCAGCAGCTTGCCGTTACCGGGACTAGACAATGAGCAGTTCTTC.

The chain combines TRBV4-2 with TRBJ1-1; the D gene is possibly TRBD1 (6 bases). V shed 3 bases and J shed 7 bases, with 9 bases lying between them. This CDR3 spans 12 amino acids. Germline V CDR1 and CDR2: LGHNA, YNFKEQ. CDR3 residues: CASSHRDNEAFF. In nucleotides, the CDR3 is TGTGCCAGCAGCCACCGGGACAATGAAGCTTTCTTT.

On this clone: Other DNA sequences from this sample encode an identical CDR3 as well. This rearrangement joins TRBV11-2 to TRBJ2-5; D call uncertain. CDR3 length: 12 residues. Germline V lookup: CDR1 SGHAT, CDR2 FQNNGV. V lost 5 bases, J lost 5 bases, and 9 bases lay in between. In DNA form, the CDR3 reads TGTGCCAGCAGCCCACTACTTGAGACCCAGTACTTC. It specifies CASSPLLETQYF. Filled out from reference TRBV11-2 and TRBJ2-5, the complete variable domain reads EAGVAQSPRYKIIEKRQSVAFWCNPISGHATLYWYQQILGQGPKLLIQFQNNGVVDDSQLPKDRFSAERLKGVDSTLKIQPAKLEDSAVYLCASSPLLETQYFGPGTRLLVL.